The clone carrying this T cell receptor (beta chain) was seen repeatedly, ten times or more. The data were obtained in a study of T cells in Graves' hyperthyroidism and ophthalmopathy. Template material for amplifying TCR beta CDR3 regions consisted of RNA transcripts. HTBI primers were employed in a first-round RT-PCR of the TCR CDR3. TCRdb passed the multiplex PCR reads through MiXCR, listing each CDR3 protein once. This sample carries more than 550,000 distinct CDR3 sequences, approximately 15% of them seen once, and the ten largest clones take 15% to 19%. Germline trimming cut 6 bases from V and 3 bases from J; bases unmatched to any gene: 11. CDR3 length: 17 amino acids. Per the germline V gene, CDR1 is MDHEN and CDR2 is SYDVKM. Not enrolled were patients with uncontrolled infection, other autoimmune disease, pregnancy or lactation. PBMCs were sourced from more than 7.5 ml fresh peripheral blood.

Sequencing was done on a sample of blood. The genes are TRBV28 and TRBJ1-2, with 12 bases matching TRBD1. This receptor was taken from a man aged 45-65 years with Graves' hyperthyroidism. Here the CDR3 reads CASRTGTGGAWYYGYTF. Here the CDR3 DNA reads TGTGCCAGCAGGACCGGGACAGGGGGCGCATGGTACTATGGCTACACCTTC.